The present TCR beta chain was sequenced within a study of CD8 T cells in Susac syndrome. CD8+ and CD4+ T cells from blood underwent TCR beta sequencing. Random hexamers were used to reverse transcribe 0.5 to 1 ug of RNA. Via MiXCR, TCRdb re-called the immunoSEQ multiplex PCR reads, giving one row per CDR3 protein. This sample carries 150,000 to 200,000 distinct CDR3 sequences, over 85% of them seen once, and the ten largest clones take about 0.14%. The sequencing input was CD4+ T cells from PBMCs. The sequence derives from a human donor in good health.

The CDR3 loop reads CSASGTSGRTDTQYF. The CDR3 nucleotides read TGCAGTGCTAGCGGGACTAGCGGGCGCACAGATACGCAGTATTTT. The genes are TRBV20-1 and TRBJ2-3; TRBD2 matches 12 bases. This CDR3 is 15 amino acids long. The J segment lost 1 base and the V segment lost 3 bases, leaving 2 bases of the junction unmatched. Germline V gives CDR1 DFQATT, CDR2 SNEGSKA (reference sequence).